This TCR beta chain came from a study of T cells in Graves' hyperthyroidism and ophthalmopathy. Study-wide results and caveats: Blood also showed most of the thyroid clonotypes that were expanded above 0.001.

It was RNA transcripts that yielded the amplified TCR beta CDR3 regions. In the first-round RT-PCR of the TCR CDR3, the HTBI primer set was used. TCRdb fed the multiplex PCR reads into MiXCR, producing one record per CDR3 protein. The repertoire holds roughly 580,000 distinct CDR3 sequences, with more than 45% as singletons. V was pared by 6 bases and J by 2 bases, with 10 bases between. Per the germline V gene, CDR1 is SGHVS and CDR2 is FNYEAQ. The CDR3 loop spans 13 amino acids. This clonotype was detected a few times. No antigen is known for it. Patients were excluded for uncontrolled infection, other autoimmune disease, pregnancy or lactation.

The clonotype originates from a woman aged 18-35 years with Graves' hyperthyroidism. Sequenced input: peripheral blood or thyroid tissue (not recorded which). The chain couples TRBV7-6 to TRBJ1-1, with no clear D. The CDR3 region has the DNA TGTGCCAGCAGGGCGGTGGGAAACACTGAAGCTTTCTTT. It specifies CASRAVGNTEAFF.